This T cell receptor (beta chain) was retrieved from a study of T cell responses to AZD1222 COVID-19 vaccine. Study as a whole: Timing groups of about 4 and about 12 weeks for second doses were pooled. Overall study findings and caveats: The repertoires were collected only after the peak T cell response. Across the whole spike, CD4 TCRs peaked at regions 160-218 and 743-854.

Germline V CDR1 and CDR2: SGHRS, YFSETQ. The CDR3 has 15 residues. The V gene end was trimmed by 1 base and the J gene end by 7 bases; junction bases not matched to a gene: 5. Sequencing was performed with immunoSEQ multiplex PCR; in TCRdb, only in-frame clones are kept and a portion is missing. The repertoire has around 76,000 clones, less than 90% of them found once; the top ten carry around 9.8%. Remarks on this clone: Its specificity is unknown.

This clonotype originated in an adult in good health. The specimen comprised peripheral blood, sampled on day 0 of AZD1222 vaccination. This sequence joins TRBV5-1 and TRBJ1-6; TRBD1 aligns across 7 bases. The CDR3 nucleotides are TGCGCCAGCAGCTTGACGACAGGGCAAAATTCACCCCTCCACTTT. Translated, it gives CASSLTTGQNSPLHF.